These 11 T cell receptor beta chains share one sample of origin, sequenced in a study of T cells in localized non-small cell lung cancer. TCRdb's table, derived via immunoSEQ multiplex PCR, lists solely in-frame clones and lacks some. The table lists nearly 25,000 clones, about 90% of them singletons. The material sequenced was peripheral blood, taken before any cancer treatment. The receptors derive from a male donor at least 60 years old with stage II squamous cell lung carcinoma.

This clone has just one count. The rearrangement uses TRBV21-1 and TRBJ2-5; the table names TRBD2, a call not compared with the DNA. TRBV21-1 constitutes a pseudogene. This CDR3 spans 12 amino acids. CDR3: CASIPGWETQYF. As DNA, the CDR3 is TGTGCCAGCATCCCGGGTTGGGAGACCCAGTACTTC.

The chain employs TRBV11-1 and TRBJ1-1; D not certain. The germline gives CDR1 SGHAT, CDR2 FQDESV (reference sequence). Trimming took off 0 bases at V and 0 bases at J, with 5 bases between the two ends. This CDR3 is 14 amino acids long. CDR3 sequence reads: CASSLAGLNTEAFF. As DNA, the CDR3 is TGTGCCAGCAGCTTAGCAGGGTTGAACACTGAAGCTTTCTTT.

This rearrangement joins TRBV18 to TRBJ2-5, with a weak D call TRBD2 (5 bases). V was shortened by 1 base and J by 4 bases, with 16 bases between the two germline ends. Looked up from germline, CDR1 is KGHSH and CDR2 is LQKENI. The CDR3 totals 16 residues. CDR3 region: CASSPQQQPGLETQYF. CDR3 sequence (DNA): TGTGCCAGCTCACCACAGCAGCAACCGGGATTAGAGACCCAGTACTTC.

This sequence joins TRBV2 and TRBJ2-3; 7 nucleotides match TRBD1. The germline gives CDR1 SNHLY, CDR2 FYNNEI. Trimming took 6 bases from V and 1 from J; bases not matched to a gene: 4. The CDR3 covers 14 residues. CDR3 sequence reads: CASRPGGGTDTQYF. The CDR3, as DNA: TGTGCCAGCAGACCAGGGGGTGGCACAGATACGCAGTATTTT. Full variable domain (rest looked up from reference TRBV2 and TRBJ2-3): EPEVTQTPSHQVTQMGQEVILRCVPISNHLYFYWYRQILGQKVEFLVSFYNNEISEKSEIFDDQFSVERPDGSNFTLKIRSTKLEDSAMYFCASRPGGGTDTQYFGPGTRLTVL.

The chain uses TRBV18 and TRBJ2-2, with TRBD2 identical over 7 bases. The CDR3 covers 14 residues. Germline V gives CDR1 KGHSH, CDR2 LQKENI. V lost 4 bases, J lost 4 bases, and 3 bases stayed unmatched. The DNA for the CDR3 is TGTGCCAGCTCACGGACTAGGTCCACCGGGGAGCTGTTTTTT. It encodes CASSRTRSTGELFF.

The rearrangement links TRBV20-1 to TRBJ2-1, with no clear D. The CDR3 consists of 10 residues. The V end was cut by 5 bases, the J end by 10 bases, with 9 bases between. The germline gives CDR1 DFQATT, CDR2 SNEGSKA (reference sequence). This CDR3 reads CSAQKGEQFF. CDR3 bases: TGCAGTGCTCAAAAAGGAGAGCAGTTCTTC.

The rearrangement uses TRBV7-7 and TRBJ2-5; 9 bases agree with TRBD2. CDR1 and CDR2 from the germline V gene are SSHAT and FNYEAQ (reference sequence). V lost 0 bases and J lost 5; bases outside the gene matches: 10. This CDR3 comprises 17 residues. The CDR3 DNA is TGTGCCAGCAGCTTAGCCCTCGCGGGGGGGCCCGGTGAGACCCAGTACTTC. This sequence encodes CASSLALAGGPGETQYF.

The chain recombines TRBV7-3 with TRBJ2-2; no clear D gene. The CDR3 runs 15 residues. In germline, CDR1 is SGHTA, CDR2 FQGTGA. Trimming cost V 5 bases and J 2 bases, with 12 bases left between them. The CDR3 region has the DNA TGTGCCAGCAGCCCGGGCTTATACAACACCGGGGAGCTGTTTTTT. It yields the protein CASSPGLYNTGELFF. Supplemented by reference TRBV7-3 and TRBJ2-2, the full variable domain reads GAGVSQTPSNKVTEKGKYVELRCDPISGHTALYWYRQSLGQGPEFLIYFQGTGAADDSGLPNDRFFAVRPEGSVSTLKIQRTERGDSAVYLCASSPGLYNTGELFFGEGSRLTVL.

Note on this clone: Other DNA sequences in the same sample also yield this CDR3. V usage is TRBV6-5 and J usage is TRBJ1-6; 8 bases map to TRBD1. The CDR3 length is 15 residues. Germline CDR1 MNHEY, CDR2 SVGAGI. The junction had 8 bases not matched to a gene; V was cut back by 6 bases and J by 7 bases. The CDR3 DNA follows: TGTGCCAGCAGGCCCTCGACAGGGGAAAATTCACCCCTCCACTTT. Amino acids: CASRPSTGENSPLHF.

This rearrangement joins TRBV6-5 to TRBJ2-1; TRBD2 matches 8 bases. The CDR3 covers 13 residues. The germline V gene encodes CDR1 MNHEY and CDR2 SVGAGI. The J segment lost 6 bases and the V segment lost 6 bases, leaving 4 bases of the junction unmatched. This CDR3 is CASSGGAFNEQFF. CDR3 nucleotides: TGTGCCAGCAGCGGGGGGGCCTTCAATGAGCAGTTCTTC.

Only one count was recorded for this clone. CDR3 residues: CASSYTQGYSNQPQHF. The CDR3, as DNA: TGTGCCAGCAGTTACACGCAGGGGTATAGCAATCAGCCCCAGCATTTT. V usage is TRBV6-6 and J usage is TRBJ1-5; TRBD1 is a possible D gene (6 bases). Between the trimmed V and J ends, which lost 2 bases and 0 bases, there was a span of 11 bases. The CDR3 has 16 residues. The germline CDR1 and CDR2 sequences are MNHNY and SVGAGI (reference sequence).